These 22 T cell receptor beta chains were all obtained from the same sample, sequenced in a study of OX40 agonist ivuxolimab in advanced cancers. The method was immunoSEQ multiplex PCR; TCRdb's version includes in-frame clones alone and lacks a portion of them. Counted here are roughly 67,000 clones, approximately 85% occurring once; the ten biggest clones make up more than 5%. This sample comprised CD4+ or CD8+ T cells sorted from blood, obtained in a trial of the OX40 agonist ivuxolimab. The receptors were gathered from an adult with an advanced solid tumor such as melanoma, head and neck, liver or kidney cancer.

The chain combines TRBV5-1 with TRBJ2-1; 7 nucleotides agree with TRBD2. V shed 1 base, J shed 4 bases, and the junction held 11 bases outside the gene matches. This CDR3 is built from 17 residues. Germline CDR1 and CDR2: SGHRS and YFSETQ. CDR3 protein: CASSLKTSVSSYNEQFF. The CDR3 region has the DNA TGCGCCAGCAGCTTGAAAACTAGCGTATCCTCGTACAATGAGCAGTTCTTC.

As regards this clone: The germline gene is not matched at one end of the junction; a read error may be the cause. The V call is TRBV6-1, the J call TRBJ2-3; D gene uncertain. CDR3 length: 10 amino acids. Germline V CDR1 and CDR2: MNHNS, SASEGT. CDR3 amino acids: CASSFGRQDF. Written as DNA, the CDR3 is TGTGCCAGCAGTTTCGGACGTCAAGATTTT.

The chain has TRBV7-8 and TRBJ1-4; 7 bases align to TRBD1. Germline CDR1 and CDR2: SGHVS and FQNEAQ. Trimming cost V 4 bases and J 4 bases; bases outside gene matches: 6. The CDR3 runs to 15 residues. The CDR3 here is CASSSQTGLNEKLFF. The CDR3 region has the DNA TGTGCCAGCAGCTCACAGACAGGGCTTAATGAAAAACTGTTTTTT.

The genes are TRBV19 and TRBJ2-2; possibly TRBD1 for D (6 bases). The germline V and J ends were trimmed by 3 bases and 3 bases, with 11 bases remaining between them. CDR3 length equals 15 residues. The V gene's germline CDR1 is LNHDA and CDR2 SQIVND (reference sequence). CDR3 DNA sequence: TGTGCCAGTAGTATCCAGGGGTCAGACACCGGGGAGCTGTTTTTT. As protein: CASSIQGSDTGELFF.

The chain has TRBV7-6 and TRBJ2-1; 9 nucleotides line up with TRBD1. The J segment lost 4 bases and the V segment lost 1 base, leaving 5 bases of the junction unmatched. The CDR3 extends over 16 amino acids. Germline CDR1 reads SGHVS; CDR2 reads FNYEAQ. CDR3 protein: CASSLDDRGGYNEQFF. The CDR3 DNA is TGTGCCAGCAGCTTAGACGACAGGGGGGGGTACAATGAGCAGTTCTTC.

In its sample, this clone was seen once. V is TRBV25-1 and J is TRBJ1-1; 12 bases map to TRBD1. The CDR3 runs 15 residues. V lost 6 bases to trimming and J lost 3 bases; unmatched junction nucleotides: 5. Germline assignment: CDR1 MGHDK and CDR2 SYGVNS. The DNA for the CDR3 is TGTGCCAGCAGGGGGGACAGGGGGCAGTACACTGAAGCTTTCTTT. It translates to CASRGDRGQYTEAFF.

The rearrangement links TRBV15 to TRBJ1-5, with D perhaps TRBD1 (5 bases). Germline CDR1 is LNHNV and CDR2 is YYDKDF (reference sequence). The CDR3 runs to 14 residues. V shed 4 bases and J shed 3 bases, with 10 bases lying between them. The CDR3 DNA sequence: TGTGCCACCAGCACCTGGGGGTACAATCAGCCCCAGCATTTT. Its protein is CATSTWGYNQPQHF.

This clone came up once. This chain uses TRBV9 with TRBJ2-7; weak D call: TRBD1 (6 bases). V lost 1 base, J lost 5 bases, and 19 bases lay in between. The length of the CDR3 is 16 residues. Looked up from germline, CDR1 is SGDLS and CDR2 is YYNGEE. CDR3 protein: CASSVRGGMGLHEQYF. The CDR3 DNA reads TGTGCCAGCAGCGTAAGAGGGGGTATGGGGCTCCACGAGCAGTACTTC.

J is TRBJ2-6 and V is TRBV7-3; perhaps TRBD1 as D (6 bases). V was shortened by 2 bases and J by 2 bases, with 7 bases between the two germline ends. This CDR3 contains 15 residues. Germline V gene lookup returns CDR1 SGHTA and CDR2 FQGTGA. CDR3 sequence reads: CASSLQGPGANVLTF. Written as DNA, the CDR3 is TGTGCCAGCAGCTTACAGGGGCCTGGGGCCAACGTCCTGACTTTC.

CDR3 DNA sequence: TGTGCCAGCAGCTTAGGGTGGGTGCAGGGCTCTTCGGACTACAATGAGCAGTTCTTC. It yields the protein CASSLGWVQGSSDYNEQFF. The chain uses TRBV11-3 and TRBJ2-1; perhaps TRBD1 as D (5 bases). The V and J ends lost 1 base and 3 bases respectively, with 22 bases between them. Germline assignment: CDR1 SGHNT and CDR2 YENEEA. This CDR3 comprises 19 residues.

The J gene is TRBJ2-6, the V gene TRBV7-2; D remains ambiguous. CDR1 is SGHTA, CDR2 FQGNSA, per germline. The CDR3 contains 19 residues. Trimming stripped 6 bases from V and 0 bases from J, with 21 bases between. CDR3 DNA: TGTGCCAGCAGTCACAAAGTGGTCCGCGGAAGCTCTGGGGCCAACGTCCTGACTTTC. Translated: CASSHKVVRGSSGANVLTF.

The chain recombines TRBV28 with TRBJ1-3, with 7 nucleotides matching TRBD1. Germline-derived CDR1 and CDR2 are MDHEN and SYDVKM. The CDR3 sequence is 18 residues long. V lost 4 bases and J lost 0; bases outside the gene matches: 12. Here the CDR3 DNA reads TGTGCCAGCAGTTCATACAACAGGGGAACCAGCTCTGGAAACACCATATATTTT. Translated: CASSSYNRGTSSGNTIYF.

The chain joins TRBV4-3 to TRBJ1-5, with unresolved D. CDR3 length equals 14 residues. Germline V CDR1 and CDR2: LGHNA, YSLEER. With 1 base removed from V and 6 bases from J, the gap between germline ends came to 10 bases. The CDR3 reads CASSQALVGQPQHF. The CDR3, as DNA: TGCGCCAGCAGCCAAGCGTTAGTTGGTCAGCCCCAGCATTTT.

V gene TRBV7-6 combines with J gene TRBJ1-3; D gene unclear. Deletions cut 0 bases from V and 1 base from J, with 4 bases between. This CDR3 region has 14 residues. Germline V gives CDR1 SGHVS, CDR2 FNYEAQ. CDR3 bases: TGTGCCAGCAGCTTAGCCGGATCTGGAAACACCATATATTTT. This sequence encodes CASSLAGSGNTIYF. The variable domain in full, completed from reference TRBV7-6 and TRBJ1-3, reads GAGVSQSPRYKVTKRGQDVALRCDPISGHVSLYWYRQALGQGPEFLTYFNYEAQQDKSGLPNDRFSAERPEGSISTLTIQRTEQRDSAMYRCASSLAGSGNTIYFGEGSWLTVV.

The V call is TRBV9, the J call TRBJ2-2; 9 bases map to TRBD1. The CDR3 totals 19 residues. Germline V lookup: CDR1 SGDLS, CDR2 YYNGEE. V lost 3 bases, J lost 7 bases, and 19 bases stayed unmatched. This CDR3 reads CASSAPGQGPTGAIGELFF. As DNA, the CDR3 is TGTGCCAGCAGCGCACCGGGACAGGGTCCCACCGGTGCCATCGGGGAGCTGTTTTTT.

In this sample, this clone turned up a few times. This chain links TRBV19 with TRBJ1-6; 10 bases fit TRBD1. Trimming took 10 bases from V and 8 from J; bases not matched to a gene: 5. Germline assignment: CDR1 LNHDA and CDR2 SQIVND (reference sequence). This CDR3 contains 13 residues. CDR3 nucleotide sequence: TGTGCCACCCCGGACAGGGGGTATTCACCCCTCCACTTT. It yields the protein CATPDRGYSPLHF.

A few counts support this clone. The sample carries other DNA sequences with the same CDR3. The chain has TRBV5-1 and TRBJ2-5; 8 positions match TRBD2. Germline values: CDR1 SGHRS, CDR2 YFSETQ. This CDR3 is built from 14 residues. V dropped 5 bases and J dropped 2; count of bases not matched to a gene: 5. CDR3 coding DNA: TGCGCCAGCAGTCGGGGGGGAGAACAAGAGACCCAGTACTTC. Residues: CASSRGGEQETQYF.

DNA of the CDR3: TGTGCCAGCTCGCCAAAAACAGGGGTCAATGAAGCTTTCTTT. Its protein product is CASSPKTGVNEAFF. The chain recombines TRBV18 with TRBJ1-1; the match to TRBD1 covers 7 bases. V was clipped by 6 bases and J by 7 bases; unmatched bases: 11. Per the germline V gene, CDR1 is KGHSH and CDR2 is LQKENI. CDR3 length: 14 residues. Supplemented by reference TRBV18 and TRBJ1-1, the full variable domain reads NAGVMQNPRHLVRRRGQEARLRCSPMKGHSHVYWYRQLPEEGLKFMVYLQKENIIDESGMPKERFSAEFPKEGPSILRIQQVVRGDSAAYFCASSPKTGVNEAFFGQGTRLTVV.

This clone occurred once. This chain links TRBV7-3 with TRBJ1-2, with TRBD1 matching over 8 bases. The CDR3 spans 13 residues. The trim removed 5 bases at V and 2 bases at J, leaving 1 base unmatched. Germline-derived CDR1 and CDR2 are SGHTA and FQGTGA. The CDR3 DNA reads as TGTGCCAGCAGCGGGGACAGGAACTATGGCTACACCTTC. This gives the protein CASSGDRNYGYTF.

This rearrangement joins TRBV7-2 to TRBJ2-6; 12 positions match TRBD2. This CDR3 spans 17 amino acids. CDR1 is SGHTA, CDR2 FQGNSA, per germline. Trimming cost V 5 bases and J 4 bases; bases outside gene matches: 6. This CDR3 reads CASSRLAGAPGANVLTF. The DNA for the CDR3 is TGTGCCAGCAGCCGACTAGCGGGAGCTCCCGGGGCCAACGTCCTGACTTTC.

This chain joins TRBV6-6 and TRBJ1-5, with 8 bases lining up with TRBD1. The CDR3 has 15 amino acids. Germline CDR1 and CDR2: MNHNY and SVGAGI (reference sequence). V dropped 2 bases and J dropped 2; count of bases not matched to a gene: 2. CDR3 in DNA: TGTGCCAGCAGTTACGGACAGGGAGGCAATCAGCCCCAGCATTTT. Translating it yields CASSYGQGGNQPQHF.

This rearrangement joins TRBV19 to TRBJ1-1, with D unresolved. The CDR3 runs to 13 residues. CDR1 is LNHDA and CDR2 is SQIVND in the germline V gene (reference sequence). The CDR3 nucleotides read TGTGCTACCTACCGACGGGTGAACACTGAAGCTTTCTTT. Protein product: CATYRRVNTEAFF.